This TCR beta chain came from a study of blood T cell repertoires in COVID-19. CDR1 and CDR2 (germline): ENHRY, SYGVKD. The length of the CDR3 is 13 residues. Trimming removed 3 bases from V and 4 bases from J, with 9 bases in between. The table came from immunoSEQ multiplex PCR; TCRdb's copy has only in-frame clones and leaves some out. The table lists roughly 60,000 clones, about 83% of them singletons, with 25% in the top ten. The TCR was taken from a human donor in a cohort sampled during active COVID-19. Sequences were obtained from peripheral blood. The V call is TRBV10-3, the J call TRBJ1-1; perhaps TRBD1 as D (6 bases). The CDR3 DNA is TGTGCCATCAGTGAAGGGGGATTCACTGAAGCTTTCTTT. Its translation: CAISEGGFTEAFF.